The sequence of this T cell receptor beta chain was determined in a study of T cell responses to AZD1222 COVID-19 vaccine. Only in-frame clones appear in the TCRdb table, and some are missing; sequencing was by immunoSEQ multiplex PCR. Of 90,000 to 100,000 clones in the sample, less than 85% were seen once. Study results and limitations: As reported, nearly half of all spike-specific TCRs target variant regions that are unmutated. Increased Spike-specific TCR breadth and depth were observed after two AZD1222 doses. Donors were largely white British and mainly female; clonal diversity was possibly underestimated.

CDR3 size: 15 residues. After removal of 5 bases from V and 2 bases from J, the junction contained 6 bases not matched to a gene. Germline assignment: CDR1 SGHTA and CDR2 FQGNSA. This clone showed up just once. Its target is not known. The V gene is TRBV7-2, the J gene TRBJ2-3; 8 positions match TRBD2. The sequence came from an adult who received the AZD1222 COVID-19 vaccine. The sample was peripheral blood, taken 28 days after the second AZD1222 dose. The CDR3 region is CASSLLGLDTDTQYF. The DNA of the CDR3 is TGTGCCAGCAGCCTTTTGGGACTAGACACAGATACGCAGTATTTT. Full variable domain (outside the CDR3, taken from reference TRBV7-2 and TRBJ2-3): GAGVSQSPSNKVTEKGKDVELRCDPISGHTALYWYRQSLGQGLEFLIYFQGNSAPDKSGLPSDRFSAERTGGSVSTLTIQRTQQEDSAVYLCASSLLGLDTDTQYFGPGTRLTVL.